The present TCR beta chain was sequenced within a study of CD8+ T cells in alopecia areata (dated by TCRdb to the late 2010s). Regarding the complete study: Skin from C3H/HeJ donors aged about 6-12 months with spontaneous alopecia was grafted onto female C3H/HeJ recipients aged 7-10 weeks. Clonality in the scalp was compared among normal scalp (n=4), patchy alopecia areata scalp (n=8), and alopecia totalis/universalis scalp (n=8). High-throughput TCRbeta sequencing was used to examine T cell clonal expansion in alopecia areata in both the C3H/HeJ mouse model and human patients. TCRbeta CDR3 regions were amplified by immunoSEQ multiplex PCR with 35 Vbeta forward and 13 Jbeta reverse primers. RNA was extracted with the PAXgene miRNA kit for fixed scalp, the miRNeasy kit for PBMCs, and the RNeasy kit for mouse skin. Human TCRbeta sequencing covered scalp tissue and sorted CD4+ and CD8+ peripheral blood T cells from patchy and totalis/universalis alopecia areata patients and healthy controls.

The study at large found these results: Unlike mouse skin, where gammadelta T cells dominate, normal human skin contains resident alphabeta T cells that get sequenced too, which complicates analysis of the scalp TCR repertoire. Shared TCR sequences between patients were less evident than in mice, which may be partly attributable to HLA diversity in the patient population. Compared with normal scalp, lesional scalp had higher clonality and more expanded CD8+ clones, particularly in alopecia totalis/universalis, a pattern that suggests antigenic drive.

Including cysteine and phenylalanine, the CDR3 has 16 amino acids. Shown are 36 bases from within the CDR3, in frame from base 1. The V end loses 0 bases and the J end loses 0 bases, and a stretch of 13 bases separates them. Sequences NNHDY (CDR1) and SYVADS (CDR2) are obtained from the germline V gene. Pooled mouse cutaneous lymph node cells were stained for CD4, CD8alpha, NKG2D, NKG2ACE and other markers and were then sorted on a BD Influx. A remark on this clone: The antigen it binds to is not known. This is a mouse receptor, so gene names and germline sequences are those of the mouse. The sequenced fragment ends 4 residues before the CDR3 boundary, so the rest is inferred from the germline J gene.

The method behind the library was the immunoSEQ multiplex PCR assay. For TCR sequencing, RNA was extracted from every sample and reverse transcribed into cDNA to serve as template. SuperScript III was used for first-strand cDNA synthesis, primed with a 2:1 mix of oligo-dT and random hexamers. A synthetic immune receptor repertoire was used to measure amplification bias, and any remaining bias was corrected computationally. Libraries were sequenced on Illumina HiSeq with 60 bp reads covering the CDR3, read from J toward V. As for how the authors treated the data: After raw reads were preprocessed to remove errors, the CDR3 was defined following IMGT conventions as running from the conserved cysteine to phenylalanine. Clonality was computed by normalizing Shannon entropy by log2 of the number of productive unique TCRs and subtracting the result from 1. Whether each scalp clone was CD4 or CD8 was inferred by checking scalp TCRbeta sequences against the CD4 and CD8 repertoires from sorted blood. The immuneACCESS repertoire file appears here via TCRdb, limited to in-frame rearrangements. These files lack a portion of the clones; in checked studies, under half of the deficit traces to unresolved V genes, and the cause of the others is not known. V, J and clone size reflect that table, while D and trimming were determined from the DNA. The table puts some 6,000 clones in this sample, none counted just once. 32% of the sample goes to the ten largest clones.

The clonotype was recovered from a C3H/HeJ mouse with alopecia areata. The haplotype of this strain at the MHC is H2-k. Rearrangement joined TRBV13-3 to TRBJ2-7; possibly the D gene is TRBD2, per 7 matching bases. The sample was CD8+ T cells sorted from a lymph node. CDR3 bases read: TGTGCCAGCAGTGATGCAGAAGGGGGGGACTCCTAT. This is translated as CASSDAEGGDSY. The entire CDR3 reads CASSDAEGGDSYEQYF.